The entry that follows covers one T cell receptor (beta chain) sequence. This entry comes from a study of human T cells and chemical hapten exposure. Trimming stripped 3 bases from V and 2 bases from J, with 10 bases between. Germline V lookup: CDR1 SGHTA, CDR2 FQGNSA. The CDR3 loop spans 14 amino acids. The template was total RNA from unfractionated whole blood. The library attached unique molecular identifiers to individual cDNA molecules. Per the original methods: Sample-level TCR yields exhibited a median of around 100,000, with a range of roughly 20,000 to 750,000. TCRdb used MiXCR to reprocess the reads, holding one entry per CDR3 protein. The V and J calls follow TCRdb's processing rather than the paper's. The sample holds about 120,000 distinct CDR3 sequences; over 7.5% are singletons and the top ten take approximately 1.4%.

The receptor was isolated from a human donor in good health. Some clones in this sample may be carry-over from other donors' samples. The sequenced material came from whole blood. The chain recombines TRBV7-2 with TRBJ2-5, with TRBD1 as a possible D gene (5 bases). In nucleotides, the CDR3 is TGTGCCAGCAGCTTCCAGGGTGGGCAAGAGACCCAGTACTTC. Its protein is CASSFQGGQETQYF. Full variable domain (rest looked up from reference TRBV7-2 and TRBJ2-5): GAGVSQSPSNKVTEKGKDVELRCDPISGHTALYWYRQSLGQGLEFLIYFQGNSAPDKSGLPSDRFSAERTGGSVSTLTIQRTQQEDSAVYLCASSFQGGQETQYFGPGTRLLVL.